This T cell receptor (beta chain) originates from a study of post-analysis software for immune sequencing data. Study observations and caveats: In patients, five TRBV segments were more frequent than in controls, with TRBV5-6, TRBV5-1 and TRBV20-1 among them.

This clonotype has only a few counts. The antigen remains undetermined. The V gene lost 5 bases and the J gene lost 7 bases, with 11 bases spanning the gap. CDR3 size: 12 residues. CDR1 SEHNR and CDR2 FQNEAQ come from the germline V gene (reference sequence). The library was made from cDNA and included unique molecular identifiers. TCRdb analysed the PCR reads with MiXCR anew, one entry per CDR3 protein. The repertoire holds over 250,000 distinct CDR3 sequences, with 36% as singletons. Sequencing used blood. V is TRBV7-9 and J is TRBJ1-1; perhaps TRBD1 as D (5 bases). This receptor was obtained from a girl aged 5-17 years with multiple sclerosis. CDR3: CASSPVGGEAFF. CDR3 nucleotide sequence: TGTGCCAGCAGCCCAGTGGGGGGTGAAGCTTTCTTT. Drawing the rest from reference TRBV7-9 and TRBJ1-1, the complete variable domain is DTGVSQNPRHKITKRGQNVTFRCDPISEHNRLYWYRQTLGQGPEFLTYFQNEAQLEKSRLLSDRFSAERPKGSFSTLEIQRTEQGDSAMYLCASSPVGGEAFFGQGTRLTVV.